The clone carrying this T cell receptor beta chain appeared a single time. The V end was cut by 0 bases, the J end by 4 bases, with 6 bases between. CDR1 and CDR2 (germline): KGHSH, LQKENI. This CDR3 has 13 amino acids. This table comes from immunoSEQ multiplex PCR, and its TCRdb copy is limited to in-frame clones, with some not included. The sample lists under 20,000 clones, about three quarters occurring once. The entry originates in a study of OX40 agonist ivuxolimab in advanced cancers. The chain couples TRBV18 to TRBJ1-1; D call uncertain. The sample consisted of CD4+ or CD8+ T cells sorted from blood, taken in a trial of the OX40 agonist ivuxolimab. This receptor was taken from an adult with an advanced solid tumor such as melanoma, head and neck, liver or kidney cancer. CDR3 amino acids: CASSPPSSTEAFF. DNA for the CDR3: TGTGCCAGCTCACCACCTTCCTCCACTGAAGCTTTCTTT.